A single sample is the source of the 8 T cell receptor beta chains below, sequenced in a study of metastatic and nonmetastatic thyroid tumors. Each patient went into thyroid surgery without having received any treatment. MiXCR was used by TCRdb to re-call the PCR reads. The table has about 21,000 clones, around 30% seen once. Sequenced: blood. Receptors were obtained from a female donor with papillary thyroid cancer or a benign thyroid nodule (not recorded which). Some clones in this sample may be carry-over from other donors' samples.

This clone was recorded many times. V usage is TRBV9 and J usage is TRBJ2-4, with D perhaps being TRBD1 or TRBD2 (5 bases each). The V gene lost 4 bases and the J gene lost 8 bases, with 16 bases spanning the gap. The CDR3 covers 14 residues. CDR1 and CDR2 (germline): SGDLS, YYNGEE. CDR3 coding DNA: TGTGCCAGCAGCCCAAGGGCCGGGGCGGACATTCAGTACTTC. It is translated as CASSPRAGADIQYF.

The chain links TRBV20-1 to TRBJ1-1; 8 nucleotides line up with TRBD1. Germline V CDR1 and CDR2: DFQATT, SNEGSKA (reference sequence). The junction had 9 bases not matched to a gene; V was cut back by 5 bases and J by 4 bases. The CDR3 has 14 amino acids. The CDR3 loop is CSAGGQAGSTEAFF. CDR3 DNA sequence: TGCAGTGCTGGGGGACAGGCCGGTTCCACTGAAGCTTTCTTT.

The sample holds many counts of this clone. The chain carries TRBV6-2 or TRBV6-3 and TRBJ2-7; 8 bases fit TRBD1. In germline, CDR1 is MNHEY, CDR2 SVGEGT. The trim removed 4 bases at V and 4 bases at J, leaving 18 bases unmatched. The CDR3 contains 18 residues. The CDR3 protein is CASSSRAPRTGNLYEQYF. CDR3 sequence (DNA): TGTGCCAGCAGTTCGCGGGCCCCCCGGACAGGGAACCTTTACGAGCAGTACTTC.

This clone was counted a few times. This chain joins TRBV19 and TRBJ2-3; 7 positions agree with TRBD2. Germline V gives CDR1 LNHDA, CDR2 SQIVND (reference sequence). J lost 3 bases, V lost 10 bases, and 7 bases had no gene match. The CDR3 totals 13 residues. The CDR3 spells CATLREGTDTQYF. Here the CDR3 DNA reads TGTGCCACCCTTAGGGAGGGAACAGATACGCAGTATTTT.

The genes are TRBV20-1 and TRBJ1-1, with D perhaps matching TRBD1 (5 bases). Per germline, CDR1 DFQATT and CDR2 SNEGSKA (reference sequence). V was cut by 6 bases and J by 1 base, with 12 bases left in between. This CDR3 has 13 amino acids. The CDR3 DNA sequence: TGCAGTGCCACAACAGGAGGGAACACTGAAGCTTTCTTT. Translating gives CSATTGGNTEAFF.

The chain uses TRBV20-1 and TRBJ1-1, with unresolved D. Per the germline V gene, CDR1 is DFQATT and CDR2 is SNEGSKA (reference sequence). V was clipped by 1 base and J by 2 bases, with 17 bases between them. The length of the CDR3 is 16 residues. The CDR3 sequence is CSARGRGSAGNTEAFF. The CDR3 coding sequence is TGCAGTGCTAGAGGTCGAGGGAGCGCGGGCAACACTGAAGCTTTCTTT.

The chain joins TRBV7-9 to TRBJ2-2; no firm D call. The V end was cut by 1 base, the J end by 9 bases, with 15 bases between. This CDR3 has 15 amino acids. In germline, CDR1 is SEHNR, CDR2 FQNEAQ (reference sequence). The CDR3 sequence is CASSLGQFNSWELFF. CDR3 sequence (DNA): TGTGCCAGCAGCTTAGGGCAGTTTAACAGCTGGGAGCTGTTTTTT.

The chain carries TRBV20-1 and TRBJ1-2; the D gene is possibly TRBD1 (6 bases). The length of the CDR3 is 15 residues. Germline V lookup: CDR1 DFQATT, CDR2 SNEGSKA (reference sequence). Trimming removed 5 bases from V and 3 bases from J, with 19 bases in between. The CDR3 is CSAGEDSRLDYGYTF. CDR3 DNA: TGCAGTGCTGGTGAGGACAGTAGATTGGACTATGGCTACACCTTC.